The source of this T cell receptor beta chain is a study of blood T cell repertoires in COVID-19. Source study methods: Researchers report that nucleated cell counts were estimated from reference gene primer amplification. Profiling relied on immunoSEQ multiplex PCR, and the TCRdb table lists in-frame clones only, not all of them. That table furnishes V, J and clone size, whereas the DNA furnished D and trimming. The sample carries under 200,000 clones, roughly 86% recorded once. This clone was picked up one time. This CDR3 spans 12 amino acids. CDR1 is MDHEN and CDR2 is SYDVKM in the germline V gene. Trimming cost V 6 bases and J 9 bases, with 14 bases left between them.

The sequence was obtained from a middle-aged man with acute COVID-19. The rearrangement uses TRBV28 and TRBJ2-5; tentatively, D is TRBD2 (6 bases). Material: PBMCs or T cells enriched from blood (not recorded which). CDR3 nucleotides: TGTGCCAGCAGAGCCGGGAGAAGGGCCCAGTACTTC. Residues: CASRAGRRAQYF.